This T cell receptor (beta chain) appears in the sequencing data of a study of beta chain features in type 1 diabetes. Study background: Patient and healthy donor groups were alike in age, gender and cell yields.

The entirety of the isolated RNA underwent reverse transcription, so expressed TCRB transcripts were sequenced. Assay used: immunoSEQ multiplex PCR; TCRdb lists only in-frame clones, some missing. The sample has 300,000 or so clones; around 8% are singletons. Findings of the study overall: Diminished insertions and augmented deletions at VDJ junctions characterized type 1 diabetes patients.

The ends were cut back, 1 base at V and 3 bases at J, with 15 bases in the middle. The CDR3 runs to 16 residues. Germline-derived CDR1 and CDR2 are SGHNT and YYREEE (reference sequence). Remarks on this clone: The antigen remains unidentified.

Sequencing was done on a sample of central memory CD4+ T cells from blood. The chain joins TRBV5-4 to TRBJ2-3; TRBD2 is a possible D gene (6 bases). The clonotype comes from a young woman in good health. The CDR3, as DNA: TGTGCCAGCAGCTTGCGGGAGAATCCCCCGACAGATACGCAGTATTTT. This codes for CASSLRENPPTDTQYF.